This T cell receptor beta chain was obtained from a study of beta chain features in type 1 diabetes. V dropped 2 bases and J dropped 2 bases, with 8 bases sitting between them. This CDR3 region has 14 residues. The germline V gene encodes CDR1 MNHNY and CDR2 SVGAGI (reference sequence). Sequenced material consisted of expressed TCRB transcripts (all of the isolated RNA was reverse transcribed). TCRdb's copy holds only in-frame clones and misses some; the assay was immunoSEQ multiplex PCR. Here the sample spans a few hundred thousand clones, 27% being singletons. The table lists this clone with many counts. Other DNA sequences in the same sample also yield this CDR3.

The source is a man aged 25-45 years in good health. Material for sequencing was central memory CD4+ T cells from blood. This rearrangement joins TRBV6-6 to TRBJ2-3; tentatively, D is TRBD2 (5 bases). This CDR3 is CASSYSGITDTQYF. DNA of the CDR3: TGTGCCAGCAGTTACAGCGGAATCACAGATACGCAGTATTTT.